This T cell receptor (beta chain) was captured by sequencing in a study of T-cell reconstitution after alpha-beta-depleted transplantation in children. For this clonotype: Antigen unknown.

The V end was cut by 4 bases, the J end by 8 bases, with 15 bases between. Germline CDR1 SGHTA, CDR2 FQGNSA. CDR3 size: 14 residues. A TCRbeta library incorporating unique molecular identifiers was prepared. TCRdb reanalysed the PCR reads using MiXCR and keeps one entry per CDR3 protein. The repertoire includes fewer than 750,000 distinct CDR3 sequences, roughly 27% of them detected once, and around 36% sits in the top ten. Study-wide results and caveats: Newly produced T cells mostly accounted for T-cell counts and diversity one year post-transplant.

The source is a boy in the first two years of life with Wiskott-Aldrich syndrome, due to receive a stem cell transplant. This sample comprised PBMCs, obtained before TCRalphabeta/CD19-depleted stem cell transplant. The chain employs TRBV7-2 and TRBJ2-1, with no clear D. In DNA form, the CDR3 reads TGTGCCAGCAGCTCACAAACCGACATGGATGAGCAGTTCTTC. Residues: CASSSQTDMDEQFF.